This T cell receptor (beta chain) is drawn from a study of blood T cell repertoires in COVID-19. Study summary: PBMCs, B-cell-depleted T cells, or T cells provided the cDNA or gDNA that made up the material.

This clone was counted a single time. Authors' processing steps: Reference gene primer amplification in the assay estimated nucleated cell counts. This table comes from immunoSEQ multiplex PCR, and its TCRdb copy is limited to in-frame clones, with some not included. V, J and clone size are those of that table, while D and trimming were read from the DNA. Of 55,000 to 80,000 clones in the sample, over 75% were seen once. The junction had 6 bases not matched to a gene; V was cut back by 3 bases and J by 5 bases. This CDR3 region has 15 residues. The germline CDR1 and CDR2 sequences are SGHAT and FQNNGV.

Material for sequencing was peripheral blood. The chain recombines TRBV11-2 with TRBJ2-2, with TRBD2 identical over 7 bases. The sequence was collected from a man in his sixties with acute or convalescent COVID-19. The DNA for the CDR3 is TGTGCCAGCAGCTTGGGCGGGAGACGGACCGGGGAGCTGTTTTTT. Translated: CASSLGGRRTGELFF.